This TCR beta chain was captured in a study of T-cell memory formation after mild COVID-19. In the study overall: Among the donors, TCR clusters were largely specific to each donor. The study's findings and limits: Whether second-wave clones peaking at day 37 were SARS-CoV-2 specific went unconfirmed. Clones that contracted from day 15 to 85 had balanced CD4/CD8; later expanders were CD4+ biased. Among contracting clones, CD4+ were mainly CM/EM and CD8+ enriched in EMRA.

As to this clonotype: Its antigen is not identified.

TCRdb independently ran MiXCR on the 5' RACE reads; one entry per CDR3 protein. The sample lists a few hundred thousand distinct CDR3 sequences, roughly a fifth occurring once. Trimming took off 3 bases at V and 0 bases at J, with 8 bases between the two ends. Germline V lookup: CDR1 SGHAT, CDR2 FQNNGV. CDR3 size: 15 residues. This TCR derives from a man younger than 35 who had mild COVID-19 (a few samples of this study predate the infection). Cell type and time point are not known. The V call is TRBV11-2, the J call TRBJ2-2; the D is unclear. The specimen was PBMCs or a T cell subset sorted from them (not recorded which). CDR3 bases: TGTGCCAGCAGCTTTCATTCGACGAACACCGGGGAGCTGTTTTTT. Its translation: CASSFHSTNTGELFF.